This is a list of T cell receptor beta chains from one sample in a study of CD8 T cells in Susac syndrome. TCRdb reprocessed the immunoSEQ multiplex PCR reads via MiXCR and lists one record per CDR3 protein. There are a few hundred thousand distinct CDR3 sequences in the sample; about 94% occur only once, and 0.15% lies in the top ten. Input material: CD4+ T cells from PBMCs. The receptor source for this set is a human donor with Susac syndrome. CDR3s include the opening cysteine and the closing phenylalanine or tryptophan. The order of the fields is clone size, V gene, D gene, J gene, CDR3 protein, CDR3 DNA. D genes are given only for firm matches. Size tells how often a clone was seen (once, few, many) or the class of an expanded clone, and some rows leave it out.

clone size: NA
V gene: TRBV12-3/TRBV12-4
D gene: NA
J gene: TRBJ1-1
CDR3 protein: CASSLVTGTEAFF
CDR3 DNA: TGTGCCAGCAGTTTAGTAACGGGGACAGAAGCTTTCTTT

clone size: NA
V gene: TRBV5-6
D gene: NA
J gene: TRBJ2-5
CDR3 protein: CASSGRTKQETQYF
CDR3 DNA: TGTGCCAGCAGCGGAAGGACTAAACAAGAGACCCAGTACTTC

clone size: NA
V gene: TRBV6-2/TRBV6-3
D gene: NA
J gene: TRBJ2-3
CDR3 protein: CASSSFNTQYF
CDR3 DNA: TGTGCCAGCAGTTCCTTTAATACGCAGTATTTT

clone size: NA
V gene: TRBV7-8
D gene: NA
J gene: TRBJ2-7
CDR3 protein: CASSSGQSDEQYF
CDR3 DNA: TGTGCCAGCAGCTCCGGACAGAGCGACGAGCAGTACTTC

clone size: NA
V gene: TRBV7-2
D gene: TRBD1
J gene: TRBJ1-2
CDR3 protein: CASSSRQGATGYTF
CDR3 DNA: TGTGCCAGCAGCTCCCGACAGGGGGCGACAGGCTACACCTTC

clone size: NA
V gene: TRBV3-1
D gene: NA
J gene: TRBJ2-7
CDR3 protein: CASSQGGIRYEQYF
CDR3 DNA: TGTGCCAGCAGCCAAGGGGGAATCCGTTACGAGCAGTACTTC

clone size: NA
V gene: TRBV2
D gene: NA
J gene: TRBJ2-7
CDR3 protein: CASSADTYEQYF
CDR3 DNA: TGTGCCAGCAGTGCTGACACCTACGAGCAGTACTTC

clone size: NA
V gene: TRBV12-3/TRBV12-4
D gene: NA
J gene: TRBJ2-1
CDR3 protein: CASSLNSYNEQFF
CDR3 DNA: TGTGCCAGCAGTTTAAACAGCTACAATGAGCAGTTCTTC

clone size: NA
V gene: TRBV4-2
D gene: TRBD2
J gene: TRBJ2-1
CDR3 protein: CASSQGTSGENEQFF
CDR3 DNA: TGTGCCAGCAGCCAAGGGACTAGCGGGGAGAATGAGCAGTTCTTC

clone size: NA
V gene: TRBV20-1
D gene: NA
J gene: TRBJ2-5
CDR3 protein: CSANRDAEAETQYF
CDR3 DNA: TGCAGTGCTAACCGGGACGCAGAGGCGGAGACCCAGTACTTC

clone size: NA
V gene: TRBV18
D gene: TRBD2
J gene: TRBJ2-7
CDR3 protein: CASSPTLAGAGVDEQYF
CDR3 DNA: TGTGCCAGCTCACCAACACTAGCGGGGGCCGGAGTGGACGAGCAGTACTTC

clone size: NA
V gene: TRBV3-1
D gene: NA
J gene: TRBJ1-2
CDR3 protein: CASSPNPGPGYGYTF
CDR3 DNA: TGTGCCAGCAGCCCCAACCCAGGTCCGGGGTATGGCTACACCTTC

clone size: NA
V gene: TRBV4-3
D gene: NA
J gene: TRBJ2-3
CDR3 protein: CASSHEGRGTDTQYF
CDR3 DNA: TGCGCCAGCAGCCATGAAGGAAGGGGCACAGATACGCAGTATTTT

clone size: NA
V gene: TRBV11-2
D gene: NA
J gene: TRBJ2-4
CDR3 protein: CASSFFLAKNIQYF
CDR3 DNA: TGTGCCAGCAGTTTCTTTTTAGCCAAAAACATTCAGTACTTC

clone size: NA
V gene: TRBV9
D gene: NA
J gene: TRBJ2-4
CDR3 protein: CASSGPGTKNIQYF
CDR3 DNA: TGTGCCAGCAGCGGGCCCGGGACTAAAAACATTCAGTACTTC

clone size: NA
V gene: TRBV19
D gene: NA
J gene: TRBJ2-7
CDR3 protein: CASSISRGVSYEQYF
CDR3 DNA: TGTGCCAGTAGTATCTCAAGGGGGGTCTCCTACGAGCAGTACTTC

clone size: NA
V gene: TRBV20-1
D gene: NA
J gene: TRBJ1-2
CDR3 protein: CSARVLARGGGYTF
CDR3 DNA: TGCAGTGCTAGAGTTCTCGCCCGCGGGGGTGGCTACACCTTC

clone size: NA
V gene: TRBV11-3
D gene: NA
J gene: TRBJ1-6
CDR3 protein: CASSSQGDSPLHF
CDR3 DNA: TGTGCCAGCAGCTCCCAGGGCGATTCACCCCTCCACTTT

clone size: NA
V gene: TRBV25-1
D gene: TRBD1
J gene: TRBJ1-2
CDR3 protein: CASKQGANYGYTF
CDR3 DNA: TGTGCCAGCAAGCAGGGGGCTAACTATGGCTACACCTTC

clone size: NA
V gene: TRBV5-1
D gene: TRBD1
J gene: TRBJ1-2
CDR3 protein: CASSSGQSYGYTF
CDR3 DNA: TGCGCCAGCAGCTCGGGACAGTCATATGGCTACACCTTC

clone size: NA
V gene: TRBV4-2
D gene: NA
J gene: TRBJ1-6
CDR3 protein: CASSQAGGQGSPLHF
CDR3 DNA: TGTGCCAGCAGTCAAGCGGGGGGGCAAGGATCACCCCTCCACTTT

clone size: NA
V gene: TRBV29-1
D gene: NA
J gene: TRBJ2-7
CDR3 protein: CSVGGGKAYEQYF
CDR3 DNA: TGCAGCGTTGGTGGGGGCAAGGCCTACGAGCAGTACTTC

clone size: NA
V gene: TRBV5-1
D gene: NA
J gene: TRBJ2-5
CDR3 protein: CASSSVGGLETQYF
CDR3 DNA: TGCGCCAGCAGCTCCGTCGGGGGTCTAGAGACCCAGTACTTC

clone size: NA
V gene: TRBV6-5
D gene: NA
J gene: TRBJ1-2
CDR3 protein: CASGGAQYGYTF
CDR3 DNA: TGTGCCAGCGGGGGGGCACAATATGGCTACACCTTC

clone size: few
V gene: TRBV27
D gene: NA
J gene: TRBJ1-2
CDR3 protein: CASSFDRNYGYTF
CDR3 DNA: TGTGCCAGCAGTTTCGACAGGAACTATGGCTACACCTTC

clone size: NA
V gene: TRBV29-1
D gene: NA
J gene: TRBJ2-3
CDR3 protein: CSVGPGDTQYF
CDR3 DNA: TGCAGCGTTGGGCCCGGAGATACGCAGTATTTT

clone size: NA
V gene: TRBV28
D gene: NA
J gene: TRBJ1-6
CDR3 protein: CASSIPGAGSPLHF
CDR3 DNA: TGTGCCAGCAGCATCCCAGGGGCAGGGTCACCCCTCCACTTT

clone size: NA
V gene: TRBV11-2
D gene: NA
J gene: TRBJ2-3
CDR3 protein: CASTIRSTQSTDTQYF
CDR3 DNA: TGTGCCAGCACCATCCGCTCCACCCAGAGCACAGATACGCAGTATTTT

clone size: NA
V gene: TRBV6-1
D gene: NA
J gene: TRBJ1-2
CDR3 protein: CASSATADNYGYTF
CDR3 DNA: TGTGCCAGCAGTGCAACAGCGGATAACTATGGCTACACCTTC

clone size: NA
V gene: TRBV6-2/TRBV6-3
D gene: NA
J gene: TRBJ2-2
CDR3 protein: CASSYSGTGELFF
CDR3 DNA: TGTGCCAGCAGTTACTCGGGGACCGGGGAGCTGTTTTTT

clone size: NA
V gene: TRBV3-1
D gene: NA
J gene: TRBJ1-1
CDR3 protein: CASSPNGRDTEAFF
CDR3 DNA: TGTGCCAGCAGCCCCAACGGCAGGGACACTGAAGCTTTCTTT

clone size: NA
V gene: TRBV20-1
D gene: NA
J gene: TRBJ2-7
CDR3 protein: CSASRELSSYEQYF
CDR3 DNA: TGCAGTGCTAGCCGCGAATTAAGCTCCTACGAGCAGTACTTC

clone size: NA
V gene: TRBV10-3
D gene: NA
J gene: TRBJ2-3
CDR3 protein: CATSRLVEADTQYF
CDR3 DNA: TGTGCCACCTCCCGACTAGTAGAAGCAGATACGCAGTATTTT

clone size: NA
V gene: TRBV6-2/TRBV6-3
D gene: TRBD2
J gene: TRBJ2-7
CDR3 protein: CASKTGWLAGGSRMAYEQYF
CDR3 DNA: TGTGCCAGCAAAACAGGGTGGCTAGCGGGGGGCTCCCGAATGGCCTACGAGCAGTACTTC

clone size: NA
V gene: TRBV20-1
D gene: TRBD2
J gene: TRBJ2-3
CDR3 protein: CSARVISRGALTDTQYF
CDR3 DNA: TGCAGTGCTAGAGTTATCTCGCGGGGGGCTCTCACAGATACGCAGTATTTT

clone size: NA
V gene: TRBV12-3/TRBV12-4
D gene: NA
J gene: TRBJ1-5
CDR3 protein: CASSLGGRVLEPQHF
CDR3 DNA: TGTGCCAGCAGTTTGGGAGGCAGGGTGCTGGAGCCCCAGCATTTT

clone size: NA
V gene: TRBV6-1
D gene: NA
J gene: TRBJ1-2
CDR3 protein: CASRTERWTALGGYGYTF
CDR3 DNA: TGTGCCAGCAGGACGGAAAGATGGACGGCACTCGGTGGCTATGGCTACACCTTC

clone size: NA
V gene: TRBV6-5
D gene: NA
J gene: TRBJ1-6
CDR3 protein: CASSYSKTGINSPLHF
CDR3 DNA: TGTGCCAGCAGTTACTCGAAGACAGGAATTAATTCACCCCTCCACTTT

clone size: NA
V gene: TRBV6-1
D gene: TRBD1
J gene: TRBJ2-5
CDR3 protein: CASKGGQGALRETQYF
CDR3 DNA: TGTGCCAGCAAGGGCGGACAGGGGGCCCTTCGGGAGACCCAGTACTTC

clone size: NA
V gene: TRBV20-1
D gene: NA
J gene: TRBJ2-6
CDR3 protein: CSARVGATGANVLTF
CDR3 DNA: TGCAGTGCTAGAGTCGGGGCTACCGGGGCCAACGTCCTGACTTTC

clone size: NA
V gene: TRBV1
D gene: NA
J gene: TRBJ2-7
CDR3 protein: CTSSQDRKRGVVCEQYF
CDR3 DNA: TGCACCAGCAGCCAAGATCGCAAGCGGGGGGTCGTCTGCGAGCAGTACTTC

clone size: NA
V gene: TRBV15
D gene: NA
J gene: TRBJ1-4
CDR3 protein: CATRRSRTTNEKLFF
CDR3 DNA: TGTGCCACCAGACGGAGCCGGACAACTAATGAAAAACTGTTTTTT

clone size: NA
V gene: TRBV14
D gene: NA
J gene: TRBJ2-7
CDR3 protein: CASSQGYSEQYF
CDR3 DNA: TGTGCCAGCAGCCAAGGGTATAGCGAGCAGTACTTC

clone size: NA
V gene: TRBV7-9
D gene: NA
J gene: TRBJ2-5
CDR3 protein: CASSPGAGMTETQYF
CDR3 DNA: TGTGCCAGCAGCCCTGGGGCAGGGATGACAGAGACCCAGTACTTC

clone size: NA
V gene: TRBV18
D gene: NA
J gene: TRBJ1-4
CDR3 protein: CASSPQAATNEKLFF
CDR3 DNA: TGTGCCAGCTCACCACAGGCTGCAACTAATGAAAAACTGTTTTTT

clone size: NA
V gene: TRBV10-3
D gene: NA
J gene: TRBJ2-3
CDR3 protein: CAISVKTGRATDTQYF
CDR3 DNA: TGTGCCATCAGTGTAAAGACAGGGAGGGCCACAGATACGCAGTATTTT

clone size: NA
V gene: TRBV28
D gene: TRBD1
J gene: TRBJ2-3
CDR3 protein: CASSFQTGGFTDTQYF
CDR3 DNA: TGTGCCAGCAGTTTCCAGACAGGGGGTTTCACAGATACGCAGTATTTT

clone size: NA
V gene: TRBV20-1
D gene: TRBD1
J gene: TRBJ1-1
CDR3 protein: CSAVRTGGYTEAFF
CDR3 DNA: TGCAGTGCGGTCCGGACAGGGGGCTACACTGAAGCTTTCTTT

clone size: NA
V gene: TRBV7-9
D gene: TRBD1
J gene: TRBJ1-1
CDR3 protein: CASSSSDRVNTEAFF
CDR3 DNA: TGTGCCAGCAGCTCGTCGGACAGGGTGAACACTGAAGCTTTCTTT

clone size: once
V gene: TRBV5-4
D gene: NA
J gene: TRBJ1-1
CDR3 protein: CASSLEVRTNTEAFF
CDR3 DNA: TGTGCCAGCAGCTTGGAGGTCAGGACGAACACTGAAGCTTTCTTT

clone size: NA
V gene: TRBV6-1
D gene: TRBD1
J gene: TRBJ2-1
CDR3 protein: CASTPQTGGVKNEQFF
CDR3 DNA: TGTGCCAGCACTCCTCAAACAGGGGGTGTCAAGAATGAGCAGTTCTTC

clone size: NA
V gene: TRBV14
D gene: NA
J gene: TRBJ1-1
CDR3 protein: CASSQVGSQEAFF
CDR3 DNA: TGTGCCAGCAGCCAAGTAGGGTCACAAGAAGCTTTCTTT

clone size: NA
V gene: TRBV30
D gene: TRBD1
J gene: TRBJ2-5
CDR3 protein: CAWDRVQVGETQYF
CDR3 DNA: TGTGCCTGGGACAGGGTACAGGTAGGGGAGACCCAGTACTTC

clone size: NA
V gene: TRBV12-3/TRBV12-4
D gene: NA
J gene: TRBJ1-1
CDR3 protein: CASSRTTDKSEAFF
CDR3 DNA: TGTGCCAGCAGTCGAACGACGGATAAGTCTGAAGCTTTCTTT

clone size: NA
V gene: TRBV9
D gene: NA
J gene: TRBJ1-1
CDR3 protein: CASSRATHMNTEAFF
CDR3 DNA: TGTGCCAGCAGTCGAGCCACCCACATGAACACTGAAGCTTTCTTT

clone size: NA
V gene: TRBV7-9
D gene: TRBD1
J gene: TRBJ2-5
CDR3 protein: CASSVGDRGMEETQYF
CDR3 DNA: TGTGCCAGCAGCGTGGGGGACAGGGGCATGGAGGAGACCCAGTACTTC

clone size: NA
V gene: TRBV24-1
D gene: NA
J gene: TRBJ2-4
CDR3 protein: CATSDLGYQYF
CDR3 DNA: TGTGCCACCAGTGATTTGGGCTACCAGTACTTC

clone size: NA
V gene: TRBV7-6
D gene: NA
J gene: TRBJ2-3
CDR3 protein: CASSAGPDTQYF
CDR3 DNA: TGTGCCAGCAGCGCGGGGCCAGATACGCAGTATTTT